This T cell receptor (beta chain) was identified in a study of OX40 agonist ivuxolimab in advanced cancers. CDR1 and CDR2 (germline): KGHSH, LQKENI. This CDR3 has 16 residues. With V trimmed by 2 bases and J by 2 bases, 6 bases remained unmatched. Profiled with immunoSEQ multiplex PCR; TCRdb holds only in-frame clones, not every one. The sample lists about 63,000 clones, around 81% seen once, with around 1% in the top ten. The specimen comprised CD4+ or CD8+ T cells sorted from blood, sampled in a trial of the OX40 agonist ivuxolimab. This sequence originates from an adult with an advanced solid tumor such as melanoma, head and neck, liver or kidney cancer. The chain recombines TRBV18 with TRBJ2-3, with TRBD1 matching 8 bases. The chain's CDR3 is CASSPKTGATTDTQYF. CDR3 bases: TGTGCCAGCTCACCAAAGACAGGGGCGACCACAGATACGCAGTATTTT.